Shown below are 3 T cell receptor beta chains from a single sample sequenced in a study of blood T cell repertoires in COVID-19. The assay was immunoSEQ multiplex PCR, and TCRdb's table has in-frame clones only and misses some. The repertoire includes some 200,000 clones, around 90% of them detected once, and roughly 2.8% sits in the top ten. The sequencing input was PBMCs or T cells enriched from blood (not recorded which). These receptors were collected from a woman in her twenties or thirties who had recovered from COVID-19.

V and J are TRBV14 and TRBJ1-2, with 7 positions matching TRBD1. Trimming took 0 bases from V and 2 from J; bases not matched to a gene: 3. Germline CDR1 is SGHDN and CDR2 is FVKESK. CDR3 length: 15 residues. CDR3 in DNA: TGTGCCAGCAGCCAAGACGACAGGGTCAACTATGGCTACACCTTC. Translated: CASSQDDRVNYGYTF.

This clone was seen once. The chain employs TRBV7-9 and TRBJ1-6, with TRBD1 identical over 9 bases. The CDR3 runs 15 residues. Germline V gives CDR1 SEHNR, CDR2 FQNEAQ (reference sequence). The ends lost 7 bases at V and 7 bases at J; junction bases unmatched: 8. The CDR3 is CASIRWDRANSPLHF. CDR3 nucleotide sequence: TGTGCCAGCATAAGATGGGACAGGGCCAATTCACCCCTCCACTTT.

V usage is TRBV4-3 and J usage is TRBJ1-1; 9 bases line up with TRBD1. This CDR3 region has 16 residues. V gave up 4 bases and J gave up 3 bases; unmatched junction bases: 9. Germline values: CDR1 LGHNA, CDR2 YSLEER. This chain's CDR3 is CASSPARTGEDTEAFF. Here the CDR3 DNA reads TGCGCCAGCAGCCCTGCACGGACAGGGGAAGACACTGAAGCTTTCTTT.